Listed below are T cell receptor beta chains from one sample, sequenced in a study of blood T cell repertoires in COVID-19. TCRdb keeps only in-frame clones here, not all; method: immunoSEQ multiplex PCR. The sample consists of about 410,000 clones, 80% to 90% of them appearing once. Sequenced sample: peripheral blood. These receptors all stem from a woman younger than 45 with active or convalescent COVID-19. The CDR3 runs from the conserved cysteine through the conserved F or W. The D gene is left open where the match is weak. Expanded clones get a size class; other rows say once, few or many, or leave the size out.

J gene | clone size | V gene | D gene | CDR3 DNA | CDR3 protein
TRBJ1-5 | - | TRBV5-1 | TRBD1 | TGCGCCAGCAGCCAGGGACAGGGGAATCAGCCCCAGCATTTT | CASSQGQGNQPQHF
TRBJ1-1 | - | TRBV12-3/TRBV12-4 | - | TGTGCCAGCAGTTTAGGGCCAGATGAAGCTTTCTTT | CASSLGPDEAFF
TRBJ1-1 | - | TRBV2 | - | TGTGCCAGCAGTGAAGCGCTTGGGCTGAACACTGAAGCTTTCTTT | CASSEALGLNTEAFF
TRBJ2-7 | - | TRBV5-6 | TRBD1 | TGTGCCAGCAGCAGACAGGGAAGCTACGAGCAGTACTTC | CASSRQGSYEQYF
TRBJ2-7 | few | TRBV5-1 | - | TGCGCCAGCAGCTTGGGCGGCAGCTCCTACGAGCAGTACTTC | CASSLGGSSYEQYF
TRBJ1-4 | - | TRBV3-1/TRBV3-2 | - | TGTGCCAGCAGCCAAGACACAGGAATTACGACACTGTTTTTT | CASSQDTGITTLFF
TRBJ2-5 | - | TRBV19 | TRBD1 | TGTGCCAGTAGTATAGGTGACAGGACAGGAGAGACCCAGTACTTC | CASSIGDRTGETQYF
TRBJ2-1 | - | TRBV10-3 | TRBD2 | TGTGCCACCGCAGCGGGAGGGAGCTCCTACAATGAGCAGTTCTTC | CATAAGGSSYNEQFF
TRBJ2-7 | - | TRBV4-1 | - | TGCGCCAGCAGCCAAGAGGGACTGGTTCTCTACGAGCAGTACTTC | CASSQEGLVLYEQYF
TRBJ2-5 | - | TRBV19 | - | TGTGCCAGTAGTATGAGCCCCCCGGAGACCCAGTACTTC | CASSMSPPETQYF
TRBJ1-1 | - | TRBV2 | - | TGTGCCAGCAGTCTTGGGAGAACAGGGACCACTGAAGCTTTCTTT | CASSLGRTGTTEAFF
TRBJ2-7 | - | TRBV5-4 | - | TGTGCCAGCAGCTTGTACACCTCCCCCTACGAGCAGTACTTC | CASSLYTSPYEQYF
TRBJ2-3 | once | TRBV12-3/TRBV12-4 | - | TGTGCCAGCAGTTTTTTCTCAGATACGCAGTATTTT | CASSFFSDTQYF
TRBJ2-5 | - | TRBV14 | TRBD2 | TGTGCCAGCAGGATAGCGGGCAAGACCCAGTACTTC | CASRIAGKTQYF
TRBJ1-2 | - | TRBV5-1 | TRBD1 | TGCGCCAGCAGCTCCTCGACGCAGGGGGCTGGATATGGCTACACCTTC | CASSSSTQGAGYGYTF
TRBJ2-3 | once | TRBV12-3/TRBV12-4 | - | TGTGCCAGCGGGCGGGATGCGCAGGATACGCAGTATTTT | CASGRDAQDTQYF
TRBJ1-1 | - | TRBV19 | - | TGTGCCAGTAGTATTCCCCGGGGAATGGAGAACACTGAAGCTTTCTTT | CASSIPRGMENTEAFF
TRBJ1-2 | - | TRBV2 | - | TGTGCCAGCAGCCAGGGCCTAAACTATGGCTACACCTTC | CASSQGLNYGYTF
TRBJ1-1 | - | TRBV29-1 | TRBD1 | TGCAGCGTTGAATTTCAGGGGGCTTACGACACTGAAGCTTTCTTT | CSVEFQGAYDTEAFF
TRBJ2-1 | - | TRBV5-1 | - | TGCGCCAGCAGCTTGCTAGGAAGATATGAGCAGTTCTTC | CASSLLGRYEQFF
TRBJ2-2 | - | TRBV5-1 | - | TGCGCCAGCAGCCCGAACATCGGGGAGCTGTTTTTT | CASSPNIGELFF
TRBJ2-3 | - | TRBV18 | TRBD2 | TGTGCCAGCTCACCCCCGAGGAATAGCGGGAGATCTGATACGCAGTATTTT | CASSPPRNSGRSDTQYF
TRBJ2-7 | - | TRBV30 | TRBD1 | TGTGCCTGGTCGGGACAGGGAGGGTCGAACGAGCAGTACTTC | CAWSGQGGSNEQYF
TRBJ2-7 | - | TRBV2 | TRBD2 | TGTGCCAGCAGCTCGAGGCTAGCGGGATACGGCGAGCAGTACTTC | CASSSRLAGYGEQYF
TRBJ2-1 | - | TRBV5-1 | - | TGCGCCAGCAGCTTGGGACCTAGCTCCTACAATGAGCAGTTCTTC | CASSLGPSSYNEQFF
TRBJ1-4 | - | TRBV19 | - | TGTGCCAGTAGGGGTAGGGGGATTAATGAAAAACTGTTTTTT | CASRGRGINEKLFF
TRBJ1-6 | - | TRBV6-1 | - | TGTGCCAGCAGTGAATCACGGGGGAATTCACCCCTCCACTTT | CASSESRGNSPLHF
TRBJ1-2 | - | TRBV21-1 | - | TGTGCCAGCAGCAAAACAGGAAGTAACTATGGCTACACCTTC | CASSKTGSNYGYTF
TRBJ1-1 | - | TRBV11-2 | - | TGTGCCAGCAGCTTAGAAGGCGGAATCACTGAAGCTTTCTTT | CASSLEGGITEAFF
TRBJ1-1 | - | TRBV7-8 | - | TGTGCCAGCAGCTCTACAGGGATGAACACTGAAGCTTTCTTT | CASSSTGMNTEAFF
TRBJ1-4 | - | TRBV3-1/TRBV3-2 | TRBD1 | TGTGCCAGCAGCCAAACGGGACAGGGGACCTCTAATGAAAAACTGTTTTTT | CASSQTGQGTSNEKLFF
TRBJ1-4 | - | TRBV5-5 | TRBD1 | TGTGCCAGCAGCTTACGGGACAGGGCGGGAACTAATGAAAAACTGTTTTTT | CASSLRDRAGTNEKLFF
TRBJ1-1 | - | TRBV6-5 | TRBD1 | TGTGCCAGCAGGGGCCGGGACAGGGTCGAAGCTTTCTTT | CASRGRDRVEAFF
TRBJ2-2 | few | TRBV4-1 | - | TGCGCCAGCAGCCAAGATCGTACACCCATCACCGGGGAGCTGTTTTTT | CASSQDRTPITGELFF
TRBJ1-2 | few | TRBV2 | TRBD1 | TGTGCCAGCAGCGAACAGGGGGCCTCTGGCGGCTACACCTTC | CASSEQGASGGYTF
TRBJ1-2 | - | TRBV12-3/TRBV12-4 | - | TGTGCCAGCAGTCTTTCGGGGAAAGGTGGCTACACCTTC | CASSLSGKGGYTF
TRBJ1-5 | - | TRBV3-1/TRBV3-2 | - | TGTGCCAGCAGCCAAGGTCAGGGCAAGACCCAGCATTTT | CASSQGQGKTQHF
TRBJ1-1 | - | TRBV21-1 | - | TGTGCCAGCAGCAAAGTACAGGAGACAGGTTCGGATTTCTTT | CASSKVQETGSDFF
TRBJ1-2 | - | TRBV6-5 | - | TGTGCCAGCAGGCGGGGCAAGTTCATTGGAGGCTACACCTTC | CASRRGKFIGGYTF
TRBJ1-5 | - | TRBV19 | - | TGTGCCAGTAGTGGGACTCAGCTGTATAGCAATCAGCCCCAGCATTTT | CASSGTQLYSNQPQHF
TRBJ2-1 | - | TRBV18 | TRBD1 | TGTGCCAGCTCGCCGGACAGGGGCCTTACTTACAATGAGCAGTTCTTC | CASSPDRGLTYNEQFF
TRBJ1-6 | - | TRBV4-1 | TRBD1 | TGCGCCAGCAGCCAAGATTTGAAAACAGGGGGCAATTCACCCCTCCACTTT | CASSQDLKTGGNSPLHF
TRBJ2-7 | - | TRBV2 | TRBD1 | TGTGCCAGCAGTGGGGGACAGGGGGTTTACGAGCAGTACTTC | CASSGGQGVYEQYF
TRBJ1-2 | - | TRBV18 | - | TGTGCCAGCTCAGCGGCTAACTATGGCTACACCTTC | CASSAANYGYTF
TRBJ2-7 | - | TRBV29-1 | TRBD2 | TGCAGCGTTCCGGGGGGGGACTACGAGCAGTACTTC | CSVPGGDYEQYF
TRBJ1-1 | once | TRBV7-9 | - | TGTGCCAGCAGCCTACAGAGCGAAGCTTTCTTT | CASSLQSEAFF
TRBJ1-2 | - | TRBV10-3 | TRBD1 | TGTGCCATCCCCCTAAACGGTCAGGGGGGCGACGACTACACCTTC | CAIPLNGQGGDDYTF
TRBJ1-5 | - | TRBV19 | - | TGTGCCAGTAGTATTAAGGGGATACATCAGCCCCAGCATTTT | CASSIKGIHQPQHF
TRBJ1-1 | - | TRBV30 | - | TGTGCCTGGAGTGTACGTGGAGGGGCAATAGCGACTGAAGCTTTCTTT | CAWSVRGGAIATEAFF
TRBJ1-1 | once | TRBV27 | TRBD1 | TGTGCCAGCAGTGAAGGGACAGGGGGCGGTTGGAACACTGAAGCTTTCTTT | CASSEGTGGGWNTEAFF
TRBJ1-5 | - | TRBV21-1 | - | TGTGCCAGCAGCAAAAGCGACAGTAGCAATCAGCCCCAGCATTTT | CASSKSDSSNQPQHF
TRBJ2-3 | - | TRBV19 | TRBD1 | TGTGCCAGTAAAGGGGACAGGGACTTATTTGATACGCAGTATTTT | CASKGDRDLFDTQYF
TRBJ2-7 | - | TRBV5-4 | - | TGTGCCAGCAGCGACGGGACATTCGTTGACGAGCAGTACTTC | CASSDGTFVDEQYF